The rows below give T cell receptor beta chains drawn from one sample of a study of Ad26.COV2.S vaccination and SARS-CoV-2 variants. Method: immunoSEQ multiplex PCR; TCRdb's copy keeps in-frame clones and lacks some. The table lists 240,000 or so clones, roughly 90% of them singletons. The material was peripheral blood, obtained in a trial of Ad26.COV2.S vaccine versus placebo. The origin of the receptors is a person between 18 and 65 years old who received the Ad26.COV2.S COVID-19 vaccine or a placebo. Both conserved end residues are part of each CDR3. Fields, in order: CDR3 protein, CDR3 DNA, D gene, J gene, V gene, clone size. D genes are given only for firm matches. The size entry is marked missing in some rows and otherwise reads once, few, many or a size class.

CDR3: CASSFLGDQPQHF
DNA: TGTGCCAGCAGTTTTTTAGGCGATCAGCCCCAGCATTTT
D: -
J: TRBJ1-5
V: TRBV28
size: -

CDR3: CATSSHRGPGTGELFF
DNA: TGTGCCACCAGCAGCCACAGGGGGCCTGGCACCGGGGAGCTGTTTTTT
D: TRBD1
J: TRBJ2-2
V: TRBV15
size: once

CDR3: CATRQGPSYEQYF
DNA: TGTGCCACCCGACAGGGGCCCTCCTACGAGCAGTACTTC
D: TRBD1
J: TRBJ2-7
V: TRBV24-1
size: few

CDR3: CASSWGSGETQYF
DNA: TGTGCCAGCAGCTGGGGCTCGGGGGAGACCCAGTACTTC
D: -
J: TRBJ2-5
V: TRBV5-8
size: -

CDR3: CASSYGGRRSMNTEAFF
DNA: TGTGCCAGCAGTTATGGAGGCAGGCGCTCCATGAACACTGAAGCTTTCTTT
D: -
J: TRBJ1-1
V: TRBV6-2/TRBV6-3
size: -

CDR3: CASSRTSGGQRSYNEQFF
DNA: TGTGCCAGCAGCAGGACCAGCGGGGGCCAGCGCTCCTACAATGAGCAGTTCTTC
D: TRBD2
J: TRBJ2-1
V: TRBV25-1
size: -

CDR3: CASSSPGQGTYEQYF
DNA: TGTGCCAGCAGTTCTCCGGGACAGGGGACCTACGAGCAGTACTTC
D: TRBD1
J: TRBJ2-7
V: TRBV28
size: -

CDR3: CASSVPGPLDTF
DNA: TGTGCCAGCAGCGTACCAGGGCCTCTCGACACCTTC
D: -
J: TRBJ1-2
V: TRBV21-1
size: -

CDR3: CAWRDELHNEQFF
DNA: TGTGCCTGGAGAGATGAACTCCACAATGAGCAGTTCTTC
D: -
J: TRBJ2-1
V: TRBV30
size: once

CDR3: CASSIAGQPYQPQHF
DNA: TGTGCCAGTAGTATAGCGGGACAGCCGTATCAGCCCCAGCATTTT
D: TRBD1
J: TRBJ1-5
V: TRBV19
size: -

CDR3: CSVTSGQGARANEKLFF
DNA: TGCAGCGTTACCTCGGGACAGGGGGCGCGGGCTAATGAAAAACTGTTTTTT
D: TRBD1
J: TRBJ1-4
V: TRBV29-1
size: -

CDR3: CASSWDRGRTEAFF
DNA: TGTGCCAGCAGCTGGGACAGGGGTAGAACTGAAGCTTTCTTT
D: TRBD1
J: TRBJ1-1
V: TRBV5-4
size: -

CDR3: CASAPPGGLTQYF
DNA: TGTGCCAGCGCACCCCCTGGGGGTCTCACCCAGTACTTC
D: -
J: TRBJ2-5
V: TRBV3-1/TRBV3-2
size: once

CDR3: CAWSVLGDTQYF
DNA: TGTGCCTGGAGTGTACTTGGAGATACGCAGTATTTT
D: -
J: TRBJ2-3
V: TRBV30
size: -

CDR3: CASSPPAGTQYF
DNA: TGTGCCAGCAGTCCCCCAGCGGGTACGCAGTATTTT
D: -
J: TRBJ2-3
V: TRBV12-3/TRBV12-4
size: -

CDR3: CASSQALDQPQHF
DNA: TGTGCCAGCAGCCAAGCTTTGGATCAGCCCCAGCATTTT
D: -
J: TRBJ1-5
V: TRBV4-2
size: -

CDR3: CASSQEGVGANYEQYF
DNA: TGTGCCAGCAGCCAAGAAGGGGTCGGGGCCAACTACGAGCAGTACTTC
D: -
J: TRBJ2-7
V: TRBV3-1/TRBV3-2
size: -

CDR3: CASSPRGVVQYF
DNA: TGTGCCAGCAGTCCCAGGGGGGTGGTCCAGTACTTC
D: -
J: TRBJ2-5
V: TRBV12-3/TRBV12-4
size: few

CDR3: CASSEALAGGGETQYF
DNA: TGTGCCAGCAGTGAAGCCCTAGCGGGAGGGGGAGAGACCCAGTACTTC
D: TRBD2
J: TRBJ2-5
V: TRBV2
size: -

CDR3: CASSQPRPNEKLFF
DNA: TGTGCCAGCAGTCAACCAAGACCTAATGAAAAACTGTTTTTT
D: -
J: TRBJ1-4
V: TRBV6-5
size: -

CDR3: CASTLGGRDTGELFF
DNA: TGTGCCAGCACCTTAGGGGGTCGGGACACCGGGGAGCTGTTTTTT
D: -
J: TRBJ2-2
V: TRBV28
size: many

CDR3: CASSLTVPGLGELFF
DNA: TGTGCCAGCAGCTTAACAGTTCCCGGGTTGGGGGAGCTGTTTTTT
D: -
J: TRBJ2-2
V: TRBV7-3
size: -

CDR3: CASSFDSAYEQYF
DNA: TGTGCCAGCAGCTTCGACAGCGCCTACGAGCAGTACTTC
D: -
J: TRBJ2-7
V: TRBV7-8
size: -

CDR3: CASSQRGTSYEQYF
DNA: TGTGCCAGTAGCCAGCGGGGGACCTCCTACGAGCAGTACTTC
D: TRBD2
J: TRBJ2-7
V: TRBV19
size: -

CDR3: CASSPTIQETQYF
DNA: TGTGCCAGCTCACCTACAATCCAAGAGACCCAGTACTTC
D: -
J: TRBJ2-5
V: TRBV18
size: once

CDR3: CASRPGIAGGSYNEQFF
DNA: TGTGCCAGCAGACCGGGGATAGCGGGGGGCTCCTACAATGAGCAGTTCTTC
D: TRBD2
J: TRBJ2-1
V: TRBV27
size: -

CDR3: CASNSGAGGGHEQYF
DNA: TGTGCCAGCAACTCCGGGGCGGGAGGGGGCCACGAGCAGTACTTC
D: TRBD2
J: TRBJ2-7
V: TRBV7-9
size: -

CDR3: CAWAAGGYNSPLHF
DNA: TGTGCCTGGGCCGCAGGGGGCTATAATTCACCCCTCCACTTT
D: TRBD1
J: TRBJ1-6
V: TRBV30
size: -

CDR3: CASSEGFFPLYQPQHF
DNA: TGTGCCAGCAGTGAGGGATTCTTTCCCTTGTATCAGCCCCAGCATTTT
D: -
J: TRBJ1-5
V: TRBV6-1
size: -

CDR3: CASSIADTQYF
DNA: TGTGCCAGTAGTATAGCGGATACGCAGTATTTT
D: -
J: TRBJ2-3
V: TRBV19
size: -

CDR3: CASSPDSPRGYTF
DNA: TGTGCCAGCAGCCCAGACAGTCCGCGGGGCTACACCTTC
D: -
J: TRBJ1-2
V: TRBV6-2/TRBV6-3
size: -

CDR3: CATSRVPLGGQGETQYF
DNA: TGTGCCACCAGCAGAGTTCCTCTGGGGGGGCAGGGAGAGACCCAGTACTTC
D: -
J: TRBJ2-5
V: TRBV15
size: -

CDR3: CAISDDQGPQETQYF
DNA: TGTGCCATCAGTGATGACCAGGGCCCCCAAGAGACCCAGTACTTC
D: -
J: TRBJ2-5
V: TRBV10-3
size: -

CDR3: CASSYGASGRVGAQYF
DNA: TGTGCCAGCAGTTACGGGGCTAGCGGGAGAGTCGGGGCCCAGTACTTC
D: TRBD2
J: TRBJ2-5
V: TRBV6-5
size: -

CDR3: CASSFTGEETQYF
DNA: TGTGCCAGCAGTTTTACAGGGGAGGAGACCCAGTACTTC
D: TRBD1
J: TRBJ2-5
V: TRBV12-3/TRBV12-4
size: -

CDR3: CASSTWRQLTEAFF
DNA: TGTGCCAGCAGCACCTGGAGGCAGCTCACTGAAGCTTTCTTT
D: -
J: TRBJ1-1
V: TRBV27
size: -

CDR3: CATSAPLYGEQFF
DNA: TGTGCCACCAGTGCCCCTCTCTACGGAGAGCAGTTCTTC
D: -
J: TRBJ2-1
V: TRBV24-1
size: -

CDR3: CASSQRGAAELFF
DNA: TGTGCCAGCAGCCAGCGCGGAGCAGCCGAGCTGTTTTTT
D: -
J: TRBJ2-2
V: TRBV7-6
size: -

CDR3: CASTKRQGSEKLFF
DNA: TGTGCCAGCACCAAGAGACAGGGTAGCGAAAAACTGTTTTTT
D: TRBD1
J: TRBJ1-4
V: TRBV27
size: -

CDR3: CASSQQQPQHF
DNA: TGTGCCAGCAGTCAACAGCAGCCCCAGCATTTT
D: -
J: TRBJ1-5
V: TRBV6-5
size: -

CDR3: CASRRTGRGFYGYTF
DNA: TGTGCCAGCAGGCGGACAGGGAGAGGGTTCTATGGCTACACCTTC
D: TRBD1
J: TRBJ1-2
V: TRBV7-9
size: -

CDR3: CASSIDRYEQFF
DNA: TGTGCCAGTAGTATAGATAGGTATGAGCAGTTCTTC
D: -
J: TRBJ2-1
V: TRBV19
size: -

CDR3: CASSQSRGAGGNEQFF
DNA: TGTGCCAGCAGCCAGTCCCGGGGGGCCGGGGGCAATGAGCAGTTCTTC
D: -
J: TRBJ2-1
V: TRBV3-1/TRBV3-2
size: -

CDR3: CASRPLGESGYTF
DNA: TGTGCCAGTAGGCCACTTGGGGAGTCTGGCTACACCTTC
D: -
J: TRBJ1-2
V: TRBV19
size: once

CDR3: CAWKQGTYEQYF
DNA: TGTGCCTGGAAACAGGGGACCTACGAGCAGTACTTC
D: TRBD1
J: TRBJ2-7
V: TRBV30
size: many

CDR3: CASSGGVNTGELFF
DNA: TGTGCCAGCTCGGGGGGGGTCAACACCGGGGAGCTGTTTTTT
D: TRBD2
J: TRBJ2-2
V: TRBV3-1/TRBV3-2
size: -